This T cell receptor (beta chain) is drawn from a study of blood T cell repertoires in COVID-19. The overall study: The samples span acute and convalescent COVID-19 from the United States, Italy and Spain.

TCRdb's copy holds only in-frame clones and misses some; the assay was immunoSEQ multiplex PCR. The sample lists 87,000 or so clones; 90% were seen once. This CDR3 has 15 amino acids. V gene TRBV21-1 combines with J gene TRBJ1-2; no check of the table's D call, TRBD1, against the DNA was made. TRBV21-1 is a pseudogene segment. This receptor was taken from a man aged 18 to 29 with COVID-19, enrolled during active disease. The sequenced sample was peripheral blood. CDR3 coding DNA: TGTGCCAGCAGCACCCAGACAGGGGAGGGCTATGGCTACACCTTC. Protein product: CASSTQTGEGYGYTF.